A selection of T cell receptor beta chains follows, all from one sample in a study of response to subunit inactivated influenza vaccine. TCRdb reprocessed the RT-PCR reads via MiXCR and lists one record per CDR3 protein. In the table there are 590,000 or so distinct CDR3 sequences, 14% of which are singletons. The specimen comprised PBMCs from blood, sampled 14 to 15 days before vaccination. The receptors originated from a man over 45 who received an inactivated influenza vaccine. CDR3s include the opening cysteine and the closing phenylalanine or tryptophan. D genes are given only for firm matches. Only part of the rows carry a size: once, few, many, or a class if the clone is expanded.

V	J	D	size	CDR3	DNA
TRBV4-3	TRBJ2-2	TRBD1	NA	CASRYGTGNTGELFF	TGCGCCAGCAGATACGGGACAGGGAACACCGGGGAGCTGTTTTTT
TRBV21-1	TRBJ2-7	NA	few	CASSTPRLSKYEQYF	TGTGCCAGCAGCACCCCCCGACTATCTAAGTACGAGCAGTACTTC
TRBV4-1	TRBJ2-5	NA	once	CASSQGQGVRETQYF	TGCGCCAGCAGCCAAGGGCAGGGCGTGAGAGAGACCCAGTACTTC
TRBV14	TRBJ2-3	TRBD1	NA	CASSGWDSSTDTQYF	TGTGCCAGCAGCGGGTGGGACAGTAGCACAGATACGCAGTATTTT
TRBV6-1	TRBJ1-5	TRBD1	few	CASTPGQGRVNQPQHF	TGTGCCAGCACCCCTGGACAGGGCAGAGTAAATCAGCCCCAGCATTTT
TRBV6-1	TRBJ1-3	NA	once	CATRLGESGNTIYF	TGTGCCACCAGGCTCGGAGAGTCTGGAAACACCATATATTTT
TRBV7-9	TRBJ1-1	NA	NA	CASSAGESEAFF	TGTGCCAGCAGTGCAGGGGAATCGGAAGCTTTCTTT
TRBV2	TRBJ2-1	NA	NA	CASSEERGRRQFF	TGTGCCAGCAGTGAAGAACGGGGCCGGCGGCAGTTCTTC
TRBV5-1	TRBJ2-1	TRBD2	NA	CASSWSGGNNEQFF	TGCGCCAGCAGCTGGAGCGGGGGGAACAATGAGCAGTTCTTC
TRBV20-1	TRBJ2-5	TRBD2	NA	CSALAGGRPGETQYF	TGCAGTGCTTTAGCGGGGGGACGCCCCGGAGAGACCCAGTACTTC
TRBV28	TRBJ2-1	NA	NA	CASSLGIMFDYNEQFF	TGTGCCAGCAGTTTGGGCATTATGTTTGACTACAATGAGCAGTTCTTC
TRBV7-9	TRBJ2-1	NA	few	CASSLQAYNEQFF	TGTGCCAGCAGCTTACAGGCCTACAATGAGCAGTTCTTC
TRBV4-3	TRBJ1-1	NA	many	CASSQERRDFRADTEAFF	TGCGCCAGCAGCCAAGAGAGGCGGGACTTCAGGGCGGACACTGAAGCTTTCTTT
TRBV5-5	TRBJ2-5	NA	many	CASSLPAVRETQYF	TGTGCCAGCAGCTTACCGGCCGTGCGGGAGACCCAGTACTTC
TRBV7-8	TRBJ2-2	TRBD1	few	CASRSGQFANTGELFF	TGTGCCAGCAGATCGGGACAGTTCGCGAACACCGGGGAGCTGTTTTTT
TRBV20-1	TRBJ2-7	NA	NA	CSAGKRDYEQYF	TGCAGTGCTGGGAAGAGGGACTACGAGCAGTACTTC
TRBV7-8	TRBJ2-1	TRBD2	few	CASTLQARGLAGSSYNEQFF	TGTGCCAGCACCCTACAGGCGCGGGGGCTAGCGGGGAGCTCCTACAATGAACAGTTCTTC
TRBV27	TRBJ2-2	TRBD1	NA	CASRWGQGTGELFF	TGTGCCAGCAGATGGGGACAGGGCACCGGGGAGCTGTTTTTT
TRBV7-8	TRBJ2-1	TRBD1	NA	CASGGTASSYNEQFF	TGTGCCAGCGGTGGGACAGCGAGCTCCTACAATGAGCAGTTCTTC
TRBV11-2	TRBJ2-4	NA	NA	CASSSVAKNIQYF	TGTGCCAGCAGCTCAGTGGCCAAAAACATTCAGTACTTC
TRBV20-1	TRBJ1-1	NA	few	CSASQGGGGTEAFF	TGCAGTGCTAGCCAGGGAGGGGGTGGTACTGAAGCTTTCTTT
TRBV6-1	TRBJ1-5	NA	NA	CASSPPDTNQPQHF	TGTGCCAGCAGTCCTCCAGACACGAATCAGCCCCAGCATTTT
TRBV6-5	TRBJ2-1	TRBD2	NA	CASSSAPPASGNYNEQFF	TGTGCCAGCAGTTCCGCCCCACCCGCTAGCGGGAATTACAATGAGCAGTTCTTC
TRBV28	TRBJ2-6	NA	many	CASSRNTLSGANVLTF	TGTGCCAGCTCCCGTAATACCCTCTCTGGGGCCAACGTCCTGACTTTC
TRBV28	TRBJ1-1	TRBD1	NA	CASSPDRETNTEAFF	TGTGCCAGCAGTCCCGACAGGGAAACGAACACTGAAGCTTTCTTT
TRBV5-1	TRBJ2-2	TRBD2	NA	CASSDRGVANTGELFF	TGCGCCAGCAGCGATCGGGGGGTCGCAAACACCGGGGAGCTGTTTTTT
TRBV4-1	TRBJ1-6	NA	few	CASSQAGSLNSPLHF	TGCGCCAGCAGCCAGGCAGGGTCGCTGAATTCACCCCTCCACTTT
TRBV6-5	TRBJ1-1	NA	NA	CASSYHKGEEAFF	TGTGCCAGCAGTTATCACAAAGGAGAAGAAGCTTTCTTT